The T cell receptor (beta chain) described here comes from a study of low-dose radiotherapy and immunotherapy resistance in tumors. Study-level background: The fractionation for Cohort 1 was 0.5 Gy per fraction every 2 weeks, totaling 6.5 Gy. Cohort 2 was treated with 1 Gy per fraction every two weeks, amounting to 13 Gy across 26 weeks.

The authors amplified TCRs for 15 to 25 PCR cycles with a constant-region primer and a V-primer adapter. From the reads, TCRdb called clonotypes with MiXCR, one entry per CDR3 protein. There are some 53,000 distinct CDR3 sequences in the sample; around a third occur only once, and under 8.5% lies in the top ten. At least ten counts were recorded for this clonotype. Indicated time point: after trial treatment. Treatment in this sample: LDRT plus nivolumab, ipilimumab, low-dose cyclophosphamide and aspirin (RACIN trial). The donors' treatment consisted of nivolumab, ipilimumab, aspirin, low-dose cyclophosphamide and low-dose radiotherapy. The presence of advanced solid tumors lacking tumor-infiltrating lymphocytes characterized eligible patients. The sample was PBMCs, taken after low-dose radiotherapy plus immunotherapy. The sequence was collected from a male donor with rectosigmoid adenocarcinoma.

In DNA form, the CDR3 reads TGCGCCAGCAGCTTGGCCAGGTCGGAACAGAACACTGAAGCTTTCTTT. This codes for CASSLARSEQNTEAFF. The chain employs TRBV5-1 and TRBJ1-1, with unresolved D. The germline CDR1 and CDR2 sequences are SGHRS and YFSETQ. The CDR3 runs 16 residues. V was clipped by 0 bases and J by 1 base, with 13 bases between them.